A single sample is the source of the 24 T cell receptor beta chains below, sequenced in a study of tumor-infiltrating lymphocytes in primary liver carcinoma. TCR beta cDNA was made from approximately 500 ng total RNA with a constant-region primer. Sequencing libraries for TCR beta derived from three nested multiplex PCR rounds that used slightly modified ARM-PCR. Primers for the first two PCR rounds were TRBV1-TRBV30 forward primers and a C-beta reverse primer (roughly 10 cycles per round). A single record per CDR3 protein comes from TCRdb applying MiXCR to the multiplex PCR reads. The sample lists some 130,000 distinct CDR3 sequences, 65% to 75% occurring once. The study co-extracted DNA and RNA from about 20-30 mg of unsorted bulk tissue. Sequenced: tumor-adjacent normal liver tissue. All receptors come from a woman aged 60-75 years with primary liver carcinoma and hepatitis B virus infection.

The chain links TRBV12-5 to TRBJ2-1; TRBD1 aligns across 12 bases. Germline V lookup: CDR1 LGHNT, CDR2 FRNRAP. After removal of 11 bases from V and 7 bases from J, the junction contained 15 bases not matched to a gene. The CDR3 runs 16 residues. The CDR3 DNA reads as TGTGCTTGTGTGCAGGGACAGGGGGCCCCCGGTAATGAGCAGTTCTTC. This sequence encodes CACVQGQGAPGNEQFF.

As concerns this clonotype: At one end, the junction sequence differs from germline, possibly due to a read error. V is TRBV5-4 and J is TRBJ2-7, with TRBD2 matching over 9 bases. This CDR3 contains 16 residues. Per germline, CDR1 SGHNT and CDR2 YYREEE (reference sequence). CDR3 sequence: CASSPPGGRGNYERYF. CDR3 in DNA: TGTGCCAGTAGCCCCCCAGGCGGGAGGGGGAACTACGAGCGGTACTTC.

This clonotype was seen more than once but under ten times. With a much larger clone just one base away, this may be a read error. The V call is TRBV5-5, the J call TRBJ2-7; maybe TRBD1 (6 bases). Per germline, CDR1 SGHKS and CDR2 YYEKEE (reference sequence). The CDR3 contains 16 residues. The V end was cut by 7 bases, the J end by 4 bases, with 24 bases between. The CDR3, as DNA: TGTGCCAGCGCACGAGATTCCGGGACATGGGTGTACGAGCAGTACTTC. Encoded protein: CASARDSGTWVYEQYF.

The rearrangement uses TRBV6-2 or TRBV6-3 and TRBJ2-5; D uncertain. Germline assignment: CDR1 MNHEY and CDR2 SVGEGT. This CDR3 contains 13 residues. CDR3 nucleotide sequence: TGTGGCAGTTACGCCACCCCCCGAGAGACCCAGTACTTC. Translation gives CGSYATPRETQYF.

Ten or more counts support this clonotype. This chain's CDR3 is CSVKGQGSPYYEQFF. The CDR3 coding sequence is TGCAGCGTTAAGGGACAGGGCTCCCCATATTATGAGCAGTTCTTC. The chain carries TRBV29-1 and TRBJ2-1, with 9 bases matching TRBD1. Trimming removed 5 bases from V and 8 bases from J; junction bases left unmatched: 13. The germline CDR1 and CDR2 sequences are SQVTM and ANQGSEA. The CDR3 sequence is 15 residues long.

Of note for this clonotype: The junction departs from the called germline gene at one end, perhaps through a read error. Here the CDR3 reads CASSFGHGGTGELFF. The CDR3 nucleotides are TGTGCCAGTAGCTTTGGACATGGTGGGACCGGGGAGCTGTTTTTT. The V and J genes are TRBV13 and TRBJ2-2, with D tentatively TRBD1 (5 bases). Germline V CDR1 and CDR2: PRHDT, FYEKMQ (reference sequence). This CDR3 is 15 amino acids long.

V and J are TRBV29-1 and TRBJ2-7; the D is unclear. The ends were cut back, 7 bases at V and 7 bases at J, with 20 bases in the middle. This CDR3 spans 13 amino acids. Germline values: CDR1 SQVTM, CDR2 ANQGSEA. The CDR3 sequence is CSAGNPGTWEQYF. CDR3 DNA sequence: TGCAGCGCCGGCAACCCCGGCACATGGGAGCAGTACTTC.

With regard to this clonotype: This likely comes from a read error, as the CDR3 has no conserved phenylalanine or tryptophan at its end. The genes are TRBV12-3 or TRBV12-4 and TRBJ2-7; the D gene is possibly TRBD1 (6 bases). This CDR3 is built from 14 residues. CDR3 sequence: CASTDTGRAYEQYY. CDR3 DNA: TGCGCCAGCACCGATACAGGGCGTGCTTACGAGCAGTACTAC.

The chain carries TRBV9 and TRBJ2-2; perhaps D is TRBD1 or TRBD2 (5 bases each). Germline CDR1 is SGDLS and CDR2 is YYNGEE. This CDR3 is built from 16 residues. V was trimmed by 2 bases and J by 4 bases, leaving 15 bases between them. DNA for the CDR3: TGTGCCAGCAGCGTTGGGGGAGTGTTGGCCACCGGGGAGCTGTTTTTT. Translated: CASSVGGVLATGELFF. Full variable domain (remainder filled in from reference TRBV9 and TRBJ2-2): DSGVTQTPKHLITATGQRVTLRCSPRSGDLSVYWYQQSLDQGLQFLIQYYNGEERAKGNILERFSAQQFPDLHSELNLSSLELGDSALYFCASSVGGVLATGELFFGEGSRLTVL.

Note on this clonotype: The CDR3 does not end in the conserved phenylalanine or tryptophan, so this is likely a read error. The chain carries TRBV12-3 or TRBV12-4 and TRBJ2-4; 11 bases align to TRBD2. V trimming: 3 bases; J trimming: 4 bases; junction bases outside the gene matches: 14. The CDR3 loop spans 19 amino acids. CDR3 nucleotide sequence: TGTGCCAGCAGTTTCTCTGTGGTTCTAGCGGGAGGTGCTAAAAACATTCAGTACCTC. Its translation is CASSFSVVLAGGAKNIQYL.

The rearrangement links TRBV28 to TRBJ2-3; 10 bases are a match to TRBD2. Trimming at V came to 8 bases and at J to 2 bases, leaving 10 bases not matched to a gene. In germline, CDR1 is MDHEN, CDR2 SYDVKM. The CDR3 covers 16 residues. The CDR3 DNA sequence: TGTGCCAGCGGTTCGGGACTAGCGAGTTACACAGATACGCAGTATTTT. Protein sequence: CASGSGLASYTDTQYF.

Points on this clonotype: The junction differs from germline at one of its ends, possibly a read error. The rearrangement joins TRBV5-4 to TRBJ1-1; TRBD1 matches at 7 bases. The CDR3 extends over 18 amino acids. Looked up from germline, CDR1 is SGHNT and CDR2 is YYREEE (reference sequence). This CDR3 is CASSLVVGGRGITTEAFF. DNA of the CDR3: TGTGCTAGCAGCTTGGTGGTTGGTGGCAGGGGGATCACTACTGAAGCTTTCTTT.

The chain employs TRBV12-3 or TRBV12-4 and TRBJ2-3, with 8 bases matching TRBD1. The CDR3 sequence is 14 residues long. The CDR3 region is CVSSPGGVADTQYF. DNA for the CDR3: TGTGTTAGCAGTCCAGGGGGCGTCGCAGATACGCAGTATTTT.

With respect to this clonotype: A read error may account for a junction end that differs from germline. The chain recombines TRBV4-1 with TRBJ2-7, with no clear D. The CDR3 consists of 16 residues. Germline CDR1 MGHRA, CDR2 YSYEKL. CDR3 sequence (DNA): TGCGCCAGCAGCCAAGGCGCGTACGGAGATGCCTACGAGCAATACTTC. It yields the protein CASSQGAYGDAYEQYF.

For this clonotype: Its ends do not fully match the called genes, so a read error is possible. The chain recombines TRBV5-6 with TRBJ2-1, with 9 bases identical to TRBD1. This CDR3 spans 15 amino acids. Germline CDR1 and CDR2: SGHDT and YYEEEE. Written as DNA, the CDR3 is TGTGCCAGCAACTTCGGGGACAGGGCCTACAATGTGCAGTTCTTC. Translated, it gives CASNFGDRAYNVQFF.

V and J are TRBV28 and TRBJ2-7, with D perhaps TRBD2 (6 bases). CDR3 length: 14 amino acids. The germline V gene has CDR1 MDHEN and CDR2 SYDVKM. V dropped 6 bases and J dropped 1 base, with 13 bases sitting between them. For the CDR3, the DNA is TGTGCCAGCAGACCGGACTACCCTTCCTACGAGCAGTACTTC. Amino acids: CASRPDYPSYEQYF.

This sequence joins TRBV11-2 and TRBJ2-3; D is ambiguous. The CDR3 has 18 residues. Trimming shortened V by 0 bases and J by 3 bases, and 19 bases separated the two germline ends. Germline CDR1 SGHAT, CDR2 FQNNGV. The CDR3 coding sequence is TGTGCCAGCAGCTTAGATGGGTACGGGTCTAGAGTTACAGATACGCAGTATTTT. This sequence encodes CASSLDGYGSRVTDTQYF.

Concerning this clonotype itself: A clone one base away is much larger, so this may be a read error. The chain links TRBV28 to TRBJ2-1, with 7 positions matching TRBD2. The germline CDR1 and CDR2 sequences are MDHEN and SYDVKM. The CDR3 is 17 residues long. The CDR3 loop is CVSSSLASGEVANEQFF. CDR3 in DNA: TGTGTCAGCAGTTCTCTCGCGAGCGGGGAGGTGGCCAATGAGCAGTTCTTC.

Concerning this clonotype: Sequence at one end of the junction differs from germline and may be a read error. J is TRBJ1-2 and V is TRBV29-1; 9 positions match TRBD1. Germline CDR1 SQVTM, CDR2 ANQGSEA. CDR3 length: 15 residues. CDR3 in DNA: TGTAGCGCAACAAAGGGACAGGGACACAAATATGGCTACACCTTC. It yields the protein CSATKGQGHKYGYTF.

With regard to this clonotype: A read error may produce the germline difference seen at one junction end. The genes are TRBV6-2 or TRBV6-3 and TRBJ2-1, with TRBD2 matching over 7 bases. This CDR3 comprises 16 residues. From germline, CDR1 is MNHEY and CDR2 SVGEGT. The CDR3 loop reads CANSSAEREPRGEQFF. In DNA form, the CDR3 reads TGTGCCAACAGTTCTGCCGAGCGGGAACCAAGGGGTGAGCAGTTCTTC.

Remarks on this clonotype: This likely comes from a read error, as the CDR3 has no conserved phenylalanine or tryptophan at its end. The limits of the CDR3 on the DNA are not certain, so only TCRdb's listed CDR3 is given. This chain links TRBV5-5 with TRBJ2-4; whether TRBD2, the table's D call, matches the DNA was not checked. Germline V lookup: CDR1 SGHKS, CDR2 YYEKEE (reference sequence). The CDR3 is 17 residues long, ends included. The CDR3: CASSLAGTSGLEDIKYS.

Notes on this clonotype: One end of the junction fails to match germline, which may point to a read error. The chain carries TRBV4-2 and TRBJ2-3; 8 nucleotides align to TRBD2. Per germline, CDR1 LGHNA and CDR2 YNFKEQ. This CDR3 is 16 amino acids long. This CDR3 is CASSQESGGGTDTQYF. The CDR3 nucleotides read TGTGCCAGCAGTCAAGAATCGGGAGGGGGCACAGATACGCAGTATTTT.

With regard to this clonotype: At one boundary the junction diverges from the germline segment, which might be a read error. The gene calls are TRBV11-1 and TRBJ2-7; either TRBD1 or TRBD2 may fit D (6 bases each). The germline V gene encodes CDR1 SGHAT and CDR2 FQDESV (reference sequence). The CDR3 runs 15 residues. The CDR3 reads CASSARTAGLREQYF. CDR3 in DNA: TGTGCCAGTAGCGCTCGGACAGCAGGACTACGCGAGCAGTATTTC.

This clonotype was counted only a few times. The junction and the germline gene differ at one end; a read error may be behind it. The CDR3 DNA follows: TGTGTCAGCAGCTTAGGTGGGGGGACCCCTGGTACCCAGTACTTC. Translated, it gives CVSSLGGGTPGTQYF. The J gene is TRBJ2-5, the V gene TRBV7-9; D is perhaps TRBD2 (6 bases). Germline V gene lookup returns CDR1 SEHNR and CDR2 FQNEAQ (reference sequence). There are 15 residues in the CDR3.